Each of the 23 T cell receptor beta chains below was sequenced from the same sample in a study of blood T cell repertoires in COVID-19. The table came from immunoSEQ multiplex PCR; TCRdb's copy has only in-frame clones and leaves some out. Of tens of thousands of clones listed, over 80% are singletons. Specimen: peripheral blood. All receptors come from a woman aged 80 or over with acute or convalescent COVID-19.

This chain connects TRBV6-5 to TRBJ2-1, with 9 nucleotides matching TRBD2. Trimming cost V 10 bases and J 4 bases; bases outside gene matches: 8. Germline V lookup: CDR1 MNHEY, CDR2 SVGAGI. The CDR3 has 14 residues. The CDR3 DNA reads as TGTGCCACCCGATCTAGCGGGGATTACAATGAGCAGTTCTTC. It is translated as CATRSSGDYNEQFF.

The chain couples TRBV30 to TRBJ2-7, with 9 bases identical to TRBD1. Trimming removed 3 bases from V and 0 bases from J; junction bases left unmatched: 6. The CDR3 has 15 amino acids. Germline CDR1 GTSNPN, CDR2 SVGIG (reference sequence). CDR3 protein: CAWRNRDRDSYEQYF. The CDR3 DNA reads as TGTGCCTGGAGAAACCGGGACAGGGACTCCTACGAGCAGTACTTC.

The V gene is TRBV2, the J gene TRBJ1-5; D may be TRBD1 (6 bases). There are 15 residues in the CDR3. Trimming stripped 0 bases from V and 6 bases from J, with 12 bases between. Germline lookup yields CDR1 SNHLY and CDR2 FYNNEI. The CDR3 is CASSEARNRVQPQHF. The CDR3 bases are TGTGCCAGCAGTGAAGCCCGGAACAGGGTTCAGCCCCAGCATTTT.

The rearrangement joins TRBV6-5 to TRBJ2-5, with 8 bases aligning to TRBD2. Germline loops: CDR1 MNHEY, CDR2 SVGAGI. The CDR3 is made up of 13 amino acids. After removal of 4 bases from V and 7 bases from J, the junction contained 5 bases not matched to a gene. The CDR3 nucleotides are TGTGCCAGCAGTTCGGGGGGGCGGTGGACCCAGTACTTC. As protein: CASSSGGRWTQYF.

This chain uses TRBV4-2 with TRBJ2-2; maybe TRBD2 (5 bases). V lost 6 bases to trimming and J lost 0 bases, with 11 bases between them. The CDR3 sequence is 15 residues long. Germline loops: CDR1 LGHNA, CDR2 YNFKEQ. In DNA form, the CDR3 reads TGTGCCAGCAGTCCGTGGGGAGCGAACACCGGGGAGCTGTTTTTT. Its protein product is CASSPWGANTGELFF.

V and J are TRBV11-3 and TRBJ1-1; 7 bases align to TRBD1. With 5 bases clipped from V and 8 bases from J, the junction kept 11 bases outside the gene matches. CDR1 SGHNT and CDR2 YENEEA come from the germline V gene. This CDR3 has 14 amino acids. CDR3 DNA sequence: TGTGCCAGCAGCGACAGAGGGACAGTTGGGGAAGCTTTCTTT. It codes for CASSDRGTVGEAFF.

The V call is TRBV18, the J call TRBJ1-2; the D gene is possibly TRBD1 (6 bases). The V and J ends lost 9 bases and 3 bases respectively, with 26 bases between them. CDR1 is KGHSH and CDR2 is LQKENI in the germline V gene. This CDR3 is built from 17 residues. In DNA form, the CDR3 reads TGTGCCAGTAGTATCACCGAGGACAGACCGAGTGACTATGGCTACACCTTC. It yields the protein CASSITEDRPSDYGYTF.

The chain is built from TRBV4-1 and TRBJ2-1, with 8 bases lining up with TRBD2. In germline, CDR1 is MGHRA, CDR2 YSYEKL. This CDR3 spans 17 amino acids. V gave up 0 bases and J gave up 2 bases; unmatched junction bases: 6. The CDR3 coding sequence is TGCGCCAGCAGCCAAGAGGCGGGGGGACGGGCCTACAATGAGCAGTTCTTC. The encoded protein is CASSQEAGGRAYNEQFF.

There are a few counts of this clone. The chain links TRBV9 to TRBJ2-1, with 12 bases matching TRBD2. Germline-derived CDR1 and CDR2 are SGDLS and YYNGEE. The J segment lost 8 bases and the V segment lost 4 bases, leaving 10 bases of the junction unmatched. This CDR3 region has 16 residues. The CDR3 loop reads CASSQTSSGGGDEQFF. Written as DNA, the CDR3 is TGTGCCAGCAGCCAAACTTCTAGCGGGGGGGGCGATGAGCAGTTCTTC.

The gene calls are TRBV5-6 and TRBJ2-5; maybe TRBD1 (6 bases). Trimming stripped 2 bases from V and 5 bases from J, with 19 bases between. Germline assignment: CDR1 SGHDT and CDR2 YYEEEE. The CDR3 runs 16 residues. CDR3 protein: CASSFYLTGRGETQYF. In DNA, the CDR3 is TGTGCCAGCAGCTTTTACTTGACAGGACGCGGGGAGACCCAGTACTTC.

This chain uses TRBV5-1 with TRBJ2-5, with D possibly being TRBD2 (6 bases). Trimming took off 4 bases at V and 0 bases at J, with 13 bases between the two ends. This CDR3 is 15 amino acids long. The germline V gene has CDR1 SGHRS and CDR2 YFSETQ. CDR3: CASSPYVADQETQYF. For the CDR3, the DNA is TGCGCCAGCAGCCCGTATGTAGCGGACCAAGAGACCCAGTACTTC. Supplemented by reference TRBV5-1 and TRBJ2-5, the full variable domain reads KAGVTQTPRYLIKTRGQQVTLSCSPISGHRSVSWYQQTPGQGLQFLFEYFSETQRNKGNFPGRFSGRQFSNSRSEMNVSTLELGDSALYLCASSPYVADQETQYFGPGTRLLVL.

The CDR3 protein is CASSPVEGGVRNEQFF. As DNA, the CDR3 is TGTGCCAGCTCACCGGTAGAAGGGGGCGTGCGGAATGAGCAGTTCTTC. The rearrangement uses TRBV18 and TRBJ2-1; 7 bases agree with TRBD1. With 3 bases clipped from V and 7 bases from J, the junction kept 12 bases outside the gene matches. CDR1 is KGHSH, CDR2 LQKENI, per germline. The CDR3 covers 16 residues.

The chain couples TRBV11-2 to TRBJ2-1; TRBD2 might be the D (5 bases). The germline V gene has CDR1 SGHAT and CDR2 FQNNGV. Trimming left V 1 base short and J 11 bases short, with 6 bases between. CDR3 size: 11 residues. CDR3 nucleotides: TGTGCCAGCAGCTTAGCGGGAAAGCAGTTCTTC. Translating it yields CASSLAGKQFF.

The chain uses TRBV19 and TRBJ2-2; TRBD1 matches at 7 bases. The CDR3 loop spans 15 amino acids. The germline V gene has CDR1 LNHDA and CDR2 SQIVND (reference sequence). J gave up 1 base and V 5 bases, and 4 bases lay outside the gene matches. For the CDR3, the DNA is TGTGCCAGTAGTCCACGGACAGGGAACACCGGGGAGCTGTTTTTT. This sequence encodes CASSPRTGNTGELFF.

V gene TRBV7-9 combines with J gene TRBJ1-2, with 8 nucleotides matching TRBD1. V trimming: 5 bases; J trimming: 3 bases; junction bases outside the gene matches: 14. This CDR3 spans 17 amino acids. Germline values: CDR1 SEHNR, CDR2 FQNEAQ (reference sequence). CDR3 in amino acids: CASSPQLGQGADYGYTF. The CDR3 DNA follows: TGTGCCAGCAGCCCGCAGCTAGGACAGGGCGCGGACTATGGCTACACCTTC.

The V gene is TRBV5-3, the J gene TRBJ2-5, with TRBD1 matching over 7 bases. TRBV5-3 carries the ORF label, with uncertain function. The CDR3 is made up of 17 amino acids. Trimming cost V 4 bases and J 1 base; bases outside gene matches: 13. The CDR3 nucleotides are TGTGCCAGAAGCCCCGAGGGGGCAGCTCACGCCCAAGAGACCCAGTACTTC. This encodes CARSPEGAAHAQETQYF.

The chain joins TRBV6-6 to TRBJ2-3; D is undetermined. The V gene lost 6 bases and the J gene lost 6 bases, with 10 bases spanning the gap. Per germline, CDR1 MNHNY and CDR2 SVGAGI (reference sequence). The CDR3 covers 12 residues. CDR3 DNA sequence: TGTGCCAGCAGCGTCCTAGGCGATACGCAGTATTTT. Protein product: CASSVLGDTQYF.

Note on this clone: Distinct nucleotide sequences in the sample also encode this CDR3. This sequence joins TRBV7-3 and TRBJ2-1; 10 bases line up with TRBD2. This CDR3 has 14 residues. V shed 5 bases and J 7 bases; nucleotides not matched to a gene: 5. Germline CDR1 and CDR2: SGHTA and FQGTGA. Here the CDR3 DNA reads TGTGCCAGCAGCCTCAGCGGGGGGGCTAATGAGCAGTTCTTC. It is translated as CASSLSGGANEQFF.

The chain combines TRBV20-1 with TRBJ2-5; TRBD2 aligns across 10 bases. With V trimmed by 3 bases and J by 5 bases, 12 bases remained unmatched. The CDR3 totals 16 residues. CDR1 and CDR2 from the germline V gene are DFQATT and SNEGSKA (reference sequence). The CDR3 DNA follows: TGCAGTGCTAGTCCTAGCGGGGGAGGTTGGGGGGAGACCCAGTACTTC. As protein: CSASPSGGGWGETQYF.

The V call is TRBV18, the J call TRBJ1-4; 8 nucleotides align to TRBD1. There are 15 residues in the CDR3. Trimming cost V 0 bases and J 7 bases; bases outside gene matches: 4. CDR1 KGHSH and CDR2 LQKENI come from the germline V gene. The CDR3 sequence is CASSPPDRVGEKLFF. The CDR3 DNA follows: TGTGCCAGCTCACCACCGGACAGGGTCGGTGAAAAACTGTTTTTT.

CDR3 residues: CASSETSGGSSGELFF. CDR3 in DNA: TGCGCCAGCAGCGAGACTAGCGGGGGGTCATCCGGGGAGCTGTTTTTT. The chain joins TRBV5-1 to TRBJ2-2, with 13 bases matching TRBD2. The germline CDR1 and CDR2 sequences are SGHRS and YFSETQ. The CDR3 length is 16 residues. Trimming at V came to 4 bases and at J to 6 bases, leaving 6 bases not matched to a gene.

The rearrangement links TRBV12-2 to TRBJ2-3; TRBD2 is taken as the D call from the table, unchecked against the DNA. TRBV12-2 corresponds to a pseudogene. The CDR3 runs to 14 residues. The CDR3 here is CASRFLLAPDTQYF. The CDR3 DNA sequence: TGTGCAAGTCGCTTCTTACTAGCCCCAGATACGCAGTATTTT.

This rearrangement joins TRBV5-5 to TRBJ2-1; TRBD1 might be the D (5 bases). From germline, CDR1 is SGHKS and CDR2 YYEKEE (reference sequence). CDR3 length equals 15 residues. V gave up 4 bases and J gave up 2 bases, with 13 bases separating them. The CDR3 region is CASSMTVTTYNEQFF. The DNA for the CDR3 is TGTGCCAGCAGCATGACAGTTACCACCTACAATGAGCAGTTCTTC.